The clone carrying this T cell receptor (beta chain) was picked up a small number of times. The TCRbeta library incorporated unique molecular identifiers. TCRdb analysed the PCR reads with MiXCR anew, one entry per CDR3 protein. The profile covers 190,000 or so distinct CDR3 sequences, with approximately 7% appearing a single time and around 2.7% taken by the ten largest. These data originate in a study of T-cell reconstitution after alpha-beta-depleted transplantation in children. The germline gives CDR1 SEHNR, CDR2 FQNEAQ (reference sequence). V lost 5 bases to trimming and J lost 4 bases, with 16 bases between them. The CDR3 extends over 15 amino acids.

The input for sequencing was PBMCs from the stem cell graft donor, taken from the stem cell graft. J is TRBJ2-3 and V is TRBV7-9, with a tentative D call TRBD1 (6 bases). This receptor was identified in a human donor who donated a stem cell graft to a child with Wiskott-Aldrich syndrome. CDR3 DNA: TGTGCCAGCAGCCCCCCGGGGAACAGGGCAGATACGCAGTATTTT. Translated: CASSPPGNRADTQYF.